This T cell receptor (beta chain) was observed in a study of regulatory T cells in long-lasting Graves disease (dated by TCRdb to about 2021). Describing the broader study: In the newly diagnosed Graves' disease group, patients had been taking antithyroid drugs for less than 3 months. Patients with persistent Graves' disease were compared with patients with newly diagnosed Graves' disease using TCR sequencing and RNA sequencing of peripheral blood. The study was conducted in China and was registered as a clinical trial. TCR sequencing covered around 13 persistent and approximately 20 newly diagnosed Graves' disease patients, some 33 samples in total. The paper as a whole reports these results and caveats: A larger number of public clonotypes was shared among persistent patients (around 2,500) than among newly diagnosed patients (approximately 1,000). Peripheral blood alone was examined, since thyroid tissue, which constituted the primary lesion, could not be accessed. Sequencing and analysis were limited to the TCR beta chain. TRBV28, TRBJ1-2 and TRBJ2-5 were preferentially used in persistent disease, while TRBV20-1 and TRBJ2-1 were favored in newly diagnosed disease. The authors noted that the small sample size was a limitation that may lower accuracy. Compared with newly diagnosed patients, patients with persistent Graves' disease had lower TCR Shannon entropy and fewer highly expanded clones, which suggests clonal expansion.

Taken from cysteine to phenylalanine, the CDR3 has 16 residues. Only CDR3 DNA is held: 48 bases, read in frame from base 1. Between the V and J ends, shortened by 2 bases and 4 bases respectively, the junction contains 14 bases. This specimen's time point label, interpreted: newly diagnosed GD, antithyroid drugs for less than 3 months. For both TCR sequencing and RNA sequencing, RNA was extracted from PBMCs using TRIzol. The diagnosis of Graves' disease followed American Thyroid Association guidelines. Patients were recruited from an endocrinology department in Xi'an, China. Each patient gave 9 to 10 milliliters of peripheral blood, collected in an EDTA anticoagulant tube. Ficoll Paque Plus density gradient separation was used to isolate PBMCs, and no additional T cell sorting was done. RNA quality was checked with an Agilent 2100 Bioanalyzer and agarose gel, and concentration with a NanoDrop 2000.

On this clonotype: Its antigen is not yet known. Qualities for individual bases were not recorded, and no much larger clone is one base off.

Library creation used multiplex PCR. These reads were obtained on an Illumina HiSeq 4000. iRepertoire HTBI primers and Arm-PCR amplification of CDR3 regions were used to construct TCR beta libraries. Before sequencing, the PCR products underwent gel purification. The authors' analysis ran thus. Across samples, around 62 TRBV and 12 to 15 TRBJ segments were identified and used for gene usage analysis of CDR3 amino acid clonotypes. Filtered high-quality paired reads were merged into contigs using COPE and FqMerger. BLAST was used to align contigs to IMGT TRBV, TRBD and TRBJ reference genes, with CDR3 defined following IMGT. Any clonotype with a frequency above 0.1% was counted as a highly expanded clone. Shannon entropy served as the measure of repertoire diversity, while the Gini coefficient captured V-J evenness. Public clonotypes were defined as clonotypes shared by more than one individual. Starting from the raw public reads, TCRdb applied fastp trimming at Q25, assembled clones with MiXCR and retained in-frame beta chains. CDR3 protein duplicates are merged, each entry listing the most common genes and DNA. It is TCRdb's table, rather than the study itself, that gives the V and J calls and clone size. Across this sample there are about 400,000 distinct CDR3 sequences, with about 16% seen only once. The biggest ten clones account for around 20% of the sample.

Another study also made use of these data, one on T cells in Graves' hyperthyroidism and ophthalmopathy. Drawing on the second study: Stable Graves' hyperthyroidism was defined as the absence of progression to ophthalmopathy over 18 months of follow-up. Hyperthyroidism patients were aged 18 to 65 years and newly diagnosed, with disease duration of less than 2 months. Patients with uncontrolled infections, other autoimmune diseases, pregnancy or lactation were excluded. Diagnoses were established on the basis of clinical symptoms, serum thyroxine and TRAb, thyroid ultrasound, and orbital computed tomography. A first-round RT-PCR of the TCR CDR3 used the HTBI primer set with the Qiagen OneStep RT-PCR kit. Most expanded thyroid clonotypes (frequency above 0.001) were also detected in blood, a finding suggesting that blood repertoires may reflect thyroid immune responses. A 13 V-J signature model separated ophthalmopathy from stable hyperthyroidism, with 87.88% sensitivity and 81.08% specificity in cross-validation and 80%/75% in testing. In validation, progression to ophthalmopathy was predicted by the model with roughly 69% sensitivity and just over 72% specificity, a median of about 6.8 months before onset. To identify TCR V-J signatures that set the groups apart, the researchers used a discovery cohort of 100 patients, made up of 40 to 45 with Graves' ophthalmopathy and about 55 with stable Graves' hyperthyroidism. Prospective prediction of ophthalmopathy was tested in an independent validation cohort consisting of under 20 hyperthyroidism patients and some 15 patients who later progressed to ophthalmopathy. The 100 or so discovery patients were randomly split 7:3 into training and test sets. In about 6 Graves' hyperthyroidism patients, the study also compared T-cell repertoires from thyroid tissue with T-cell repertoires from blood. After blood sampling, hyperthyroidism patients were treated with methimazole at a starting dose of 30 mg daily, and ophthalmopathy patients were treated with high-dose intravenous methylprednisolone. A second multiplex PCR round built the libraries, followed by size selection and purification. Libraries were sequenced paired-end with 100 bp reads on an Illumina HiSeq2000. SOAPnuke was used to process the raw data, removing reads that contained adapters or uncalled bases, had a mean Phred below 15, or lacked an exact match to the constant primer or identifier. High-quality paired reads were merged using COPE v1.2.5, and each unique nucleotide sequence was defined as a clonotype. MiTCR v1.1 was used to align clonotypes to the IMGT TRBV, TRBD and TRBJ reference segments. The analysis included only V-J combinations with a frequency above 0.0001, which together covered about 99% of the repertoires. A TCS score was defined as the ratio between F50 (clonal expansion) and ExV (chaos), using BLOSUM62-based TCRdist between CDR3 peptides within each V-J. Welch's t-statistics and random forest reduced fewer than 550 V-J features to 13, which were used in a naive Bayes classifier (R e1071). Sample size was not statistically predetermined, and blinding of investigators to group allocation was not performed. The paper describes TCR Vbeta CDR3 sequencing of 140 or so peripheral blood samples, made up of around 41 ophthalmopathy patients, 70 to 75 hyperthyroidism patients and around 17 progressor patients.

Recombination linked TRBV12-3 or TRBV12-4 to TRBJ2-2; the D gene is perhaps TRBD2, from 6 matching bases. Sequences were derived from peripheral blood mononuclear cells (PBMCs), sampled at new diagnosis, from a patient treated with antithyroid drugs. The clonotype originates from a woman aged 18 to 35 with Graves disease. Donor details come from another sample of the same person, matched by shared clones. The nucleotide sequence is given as TGTGCCAGCAGTTTACCACGGGGAGGCGGCACCGGGGAGCTGTTTTTT. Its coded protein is CASSLPRGGGTGELFF.